The next 29 T cell receptor beta chains were all read from a single sample in a study of glioma-infiltrating T cells after dendritic cell vaccination (dated by TCRdb to between 2015 and 2016). Libraries came from the immunoSEQ multiplex PCR assay. The table was pulled from immuneACCESS by TCRdb, which kept in-frame rearrangements only. Such tables lose some clones; where checked, under half of the loss comes from unresolved V genes, and the rest has no known cause. The sample contains about 36,000 clones, roughly four fifths of them found a single time. The ten largest clones add up to less than 8.5% of the sample. The sample in question was blood, obtained before dendritic cell vaccination. The receptor set was obtained from a human donor with glioblastoma.

The chain recombines TRBV19 with TRBJ1-4, with D possibly TRBD1 on 6 matching bases. V lost 7 bases to trimming and J lost 3 bases, with 12 bases between them. Germline-derived CDR1 and CDR2 are LNHDA and SQIVND (reference sequence). This CDR3 is 14 amino acids long. CDR3 coding DNA: TGTGCCAGTACCCCGGACAGAGCTAATGAAAAACTGTTTTTT. Encoded protein: CASTPDRANEKLFF.

The genes are TRBV4-3 and TRBJ2-7; 9 bases align to TRBD2. V dropped 4 bases and J dropped 6; count of bases not matched to a gene: 13. Germline V gene lookup returns CDR1 LGHNA and CDR2 YSLEER. This CDR3 has 16 residues. The CDR3 sequence is CASSPRAGGGAPEQYF. In DNA, the CDR3 is TGCGCCAGCAGCCCCAGGGCCGGCGGGGGGGCCCCCGAGCAGTACTTC.

In this sample, this clone turned up once. V and J are TRBV30 and TRBJ1-1; no clear D gene. V was cut by 1 base and J by 10 bases, with 10 bases left in between. The CDR3 is 11 residues long. Germline loops: CDR1 GTSNPN, CDR2 SVGIG (reference sequence). Here the CDR3 DNA reads TGTGCCTGGAGTGGTGTAGGGAGAGCTTTCTTT. Its protein product is CAWSGVGRAFF.

There are a few counts of this clone. The chain couples TRBV28 to TRBJ1-6; 9 nucleotides agree with TRBD1. Germline-derived CDR1 and CDR2 are MDHEN and SYDVKM. The V gene end was trimmed by 4 bases and the J gene end by 8 bases; junction bases not matched to a gene: 6. The CDR3 runs to 15 residues. Here the CDR3 DNA reads TGTGCCAGCAGTTCCACCGGGACAGGGTATTCACCCCTCCACTTT. Residues: CASSSTGTGYSPLHF.

The genes are TRBV11-2 and TRBJ1-5; D remains ambiguous. This CDR3 has 16 residues. Trimming pared 4 bases from V and 2 bases from J, leaving 15 bases between. Germline V gene sequence: CDR1 SGHAT, CDR2 FQNNGV. The CDR3 DNA reads as TGTGCCAGCAGCTCGGTTGTAGGCAGGCGCAATCAGCCCCAGCATTTT. It yields the protein CASSSVVGRRNQPQHF.

The chain recombines TRBV11-3 with TRBJ1-2; D is possibly TRBD1 (5 bases). V lost 6 bases, J lost 2 bases, and 7 bases lay in between. The CDR3 sequence is 12 residues long. Germline V gene lookup returns CDR1 SGHNT and CDR2 YENEEA. CDR3 amino acids: CASSRQNYGYTF. The CDR3 bases are TGTGCCAGCAGTCGACAGAACTATGGCTACACCTTC.

V is TRBV7-9 and J is TRBJ1-6; tentatively, D is TRBD1 (6 bases). V gave up 4 bases and J gave up 9 bases, with 19 bases separating them. This CDR3 contains 16 residues. Germline assignment: CDR1 SEHNR and CDR2 FQNEAQ (reference sequence). DNA for the CDR3: TGTGCCAGCAGCTCCGGCGGATTAGGGGGTGGTTCACCCCTCCACTTT. Its protein is CASSSGGLGGGSPLHF.

This clone turned up a few times. The CDR3 spells CAIRTSGGSGELFF. In nucleotides, the CDR3 is TGTGCCATCAGGACTAGCGGGGGTTCGGGGGAGCTGTTTTTT. The chain couples TRBV10-3 to TRBJ2-2, with 12 bases identical to TRBD2. The ends lost 6 bases at V and 8 bases at J; junction bases unmatched: 4. The CDR3 extends over 14 amino acids. The germline V gene encodes CDR1 ENHRY and CDR2 SYGVKD.

This chain connects TRBV30 to TRBJ1-2, with 7 nucleotides matching TRBD1. The CDR3 sequence is 14 residues long. V lost 7 bases to trimming and J lost 2 bases; unmatched junction nucleotides: 10. CDR1 GTSNPN and CDR2 SVGIG come from the germline V gene (reference sequence). The CDR3 nucleotides are TGTGCCTCGACAGTACAGGGGAGGAACTATGGCTACACCTTC. Translation: CASTVQGRNYGYTF.

The V and J genes are TRBV2 and TRBJ1-2; D call uncertain. This CDR3 has 15 amino acids. Trimming stripped 2 bases from V and 1 base from J, with 11 bases between. In germline, CDR1 is SNHLY, CDR2 FYNNEI. In DNA, the CDR3 is TGTGCCAGCAGTGAAACAGCACTTGATAACTATGGCTACACCTTC. Its protein is CASSETALDNYGYTF.

The chain uses TRBV5-4 and TRBJ1-2; D not resolved. The germline V and J ends were trimmed by 6 bases and 4 bases, with 10 bases remaining between them. The CDR3 runs 12 residues. The germline V gene encodes CDR1 SGHNT and CDR2 YYREEE (reference sequence). DNA of the CDR3: TGTGCCAGCATGGAGGGTTCCTATGGCTACACCTTC. It yields the protein CASMEGSYGYTF.

A few counts support this clone. The chain recombines TRBV7-3 with TRBJ1-4; 10 bases align to TRBD1. The CDR3 contains 17 residues. Germline trimming cut 6 bases from V and 0 bases from J; bases unmatched to any gene: 7. Germline CDR1 is SGHTA and CDR2 is FQGTGA. CDR3 sequence: CASRCGQGVATNEKLFF. The CDR3 DNA is TGTGCCAGCAGATGTGGACAGGGGGTTGCAACTAATGAAAAACTGTTTTTT. Drawing the rest from reference TRBV7-3 and TRBJ1-4, the complete variable domain is GAGVSQTPSNKVTEKGKYVELRCDPISGHTALYWYRQSLGQGPEFLIYFQGTGAADDSGLPNDRFFAVRPEGSVSTLKIQRTERGDSAVYLCASRCGQGVATNEKLFFGSGTQLSVL.

The rearrangement uses TRBV7-2 and TRBJ1-1; D is uncertain. Trimming removed 5 bases from V and 2 bases from J, with 12 bases in between. The germline gives CDR1 SGHTA, CDR2 FQGNSA. This CDR3 has 14 amino acids. The CDR3 loop is CASSPAGPNTEAFF. DNA for the CDR3: TGTGCCAGCAGCCCTGCGGGCCCTAACACTGAAGCTTTCTTT.

This clone was observed a few times. The same CDR3 is also encoded by other DNA sequences in this sample. The chain employs TRBV9 and TRBJ1-2; the D is unclear. The CDR3 totals 14 residues. V was clipped by 0 bases and J by 1 base, with 7 bases between them. Germline V gene lookup returns CDR1 SGDLS and CDR2 YYNGEE. As DNA, the CDR3 is TGTGCCAGCAGCGTAGGTGGGAGTAACTATGGCTACACCTTC. Translating gives CASSVGGSNYGYTF.

The chain carries TRBV2 and TRBJ1-2; possible D gene TRBD1, 5 bases. V lost 4 bases to trimming and J lost 0 bases, with 9 bases between them. CDR1 and CDR2 (germline): SNHLY, FYNNEI. The CDR3 is 14 amino acids. CDR3 nucleotide sequence: TGTGCCAGCAGTGGCAGGGTCCCTAACTATGGCTACACCTTC. Translation gives CASSGRVPNYGYTF. The variable domain in full, completed from reference TRBV2 and TRBJ1-2, reads EPEVTQTPSHQVTQMGQEVILRCVPISNHLYFYWYRQILGQKVEFLVSFYNNEISEKSEIFDDQFSVERPDGSNFTLKIRSTKLEDSAMYFCASSGRVPNYGYTFGSGTRLTVV.

Remarks on this clone: At the DNA level, this CDR3 is encoded by other sequences in the same sample as well. The chain has TRBV11-2 and TRBJ1-6; D is uncertain. Trimming left V 5 bases short and J 8 bases short, with 10 bases between. From germline, CDR1 is SGHAT and CDR2 FQNNGV. This CDR3 spans 13 amino acids. CDR3 in DNA: TGTGCCAGCAGCCGGATTCGGGATTCACCCCTCCACTTT. Translating it yields CASSRIRDSPLHF.

This chain joins TRBV4-1 and TRBJ1-2, with 9 bases matching TRBD1. Germline-derived CDR1 and CDR2 are MGHRA and YSYEKL. This CDR3 contains 16 residues. V lost 1 base and J lost 3; bases outside the gene matches: 6. The CDR3 reads CASSQAIWTGDYGYTF. CDR3 DNA sequence: TGCGCCAGCAGCCAAGCCATTTGGACAGGGGACTATGGCTACACCTTC.

This chain links TRBV15 with TRBJ2-3; TRBD2 aligns across 9 bases. V was clipped by 0 bases and J by 5 bases; unmatched bases: 6. The germline gives CDR1 LNHNV, CDR2 YYDKDF (reference sequence). The CDR3 extends over 16 amino acids. CDR3 protein: CATSRDGLAGRDTQYF. The CDR3 nucleotides read TGTGCCACCAGCAGAGATGGGCTAGCGGGGAGAGATACGCAGTATTTT.

The chain links TRBV5-4 to TRBJ2-7; a possible D gene is TRBD1 (6 bases). The CDR3 runs to 14 residues. The germline V and J ends were trimmed by 3 bases and 6 bases, with 16 bases remaining between them. Germline V gene sequence: CDR1 SGHNT, CDR2 YYREEE (reference sequence). The CDR3 loop reads CASSSLKTGSEQYF. The CDR3, as DNA: TGTGCCAGCAGCTCCCTCAAAACAGGGTCCGAGCAGTACTTC.

The V call is TRBV25-1, the J call TRBJ2-2, with D possibly being TRBD1 (5 bases). The CDR3 sequence is 14 residues long. The V gene's germline CDR1 is MGHDK and CDR2 SYGVNS. Trimming cost V 3 bases and J 5 bases, with 10 bases left between them. This CDR3 reads CASSDSGNTGELFF. The CDR3 DNA is TGTGCCAGCAGTGACTCAGGGAATACCGGGGAGCTGTTTTTT.

The gene calls are TRBV5-1 and TRBJ2-2, with a possible D match to TRBD2 (6 bases). The CDR3 sequence is 16 residues long. Germline assignment: CDR1 SGHRS and CDR2 YFSETQ. Trimming stripped 3 bases from V and 5 bases from J, with 17 bases between. CDR3 region: CASSSGSSPGTGELFF. The CDR3 DNA reads TGCGCCAGCAGCTCCGGGAGCTCACCGGGGACCGGGGAGCTGTTTTTT.

This chain links TRBV7-3 with TRBJ1-2; the match to TRBD1 covers 9 bases. The CDR3 runs 15 residues. In germline, CDR1 is SGHTA, CDR2 FQGTGA. With V trimmed by 5 bases and J by 6 bases, 10 bases remained unmatched. The chain's CDR3 is CASSKGPDRGHGYTF. CDR3 in DNA: TGTGCCAGCAGCAAGGGGCCGGACAGGGGACATGGCTACACCTTC. Combining the CDR3 with reference TRBV7-3 and TRBJ1-2 gives the whole variable domain GAGVSQTPSNKVTEKGKYVELRCDPISGHTALYWYRQSLGQGPEFLIYFQGTGAADDSGLPNDRFFAVRPEGSVSTLKIQRTERGDSAVYLCASSKGPDRGHGYTFGSGTRLTVV.

This rearrangement joins TRBV27 to TRBJ2-7; 8 bases fit TRBD2. This CDR3 is 15 amino acids long. J was trimmed by 0 bases and V by 6 bases; bases with no gene match: 7. CDR1 is MNHEY, CDR2 SMNVEV, per germline (reference sequence). CDR3 loop: CASRSPGLVSYEQYF. Here the CDR3 DNA reads TGTGCCAGCAGAAGCCCGGGACTAGTCTCCTACGAGCAGTACTTC.

The chain combines TRBV7-9 with TRBJ2-7, with 9 bases aligning to TRBD1. V was clipped by 4 bases and J by 4 bases; unmatched bases: 14. From germline, CDR1 is SEHNR and CDR2 FQNEAQ (reference sequence). The CDR3 sequence is 17 residues long. CDR3 protein: CASSSISGGTGWYEQYF. The CDR3 DNA sequence: TGTGCCAGCAGCTCGATTTCTGGCGGGACAGGGTGGTACGAGCAGTACTTC.

The CDR3, as DNA: TGCGCCAGCAGCTTCCAGCGGGGGGGCCTCGTCACAGATACGCAGTATTTT. It encodes CASSFQRGGLVTDTQYF. The V and J genes are TRBV5-1 and TRBJ2-3; 10 nucleotides align to TRBD2. Germline V gene data show CDR1 as SGHRS and CDR2 as YFSETQ. The CDR3 is 17 residues long. The J segment lost 2 bases and the V segment lost 2 bases, leaving 8 bases of the junction unmatched.

The chain combines TRBV4-1 with TRBJ2-1; 14 nucleotides line up with TRBD2. V lost 4 bases to trimming and J lost 13 bases; unmatched junction nucleotides: 12. The CDR3 has 16 amino acids. Germline-derived CDR1 and CDR2 are MGHRA and YSYEKL. This chain's CDR3 is CASSPMTSGGALYQFF. CDR3 nucleotides: TGCGCCAGCAGCCCGATGACTAGCGGGGGGGCTTTGTATCAGTTCTTC.

V is TRBV5-5 and J is TRBJ1-1, with D possibly being TRBD1 (5 bases). Trimming pared 4 bases from V and 3 bases from J, leaving 16 bases between. CDR3 length: 15 residues. Per the germline V gene, CDR1 is SGHKS and CDR2 is YYEKEE (reference sequence). The CDR3 coding sequence is TGTGCCAGCAGCATGGGCGGAGGGGCGGACACTGAAGCTTTCTTT. This sequence encodes CASSMGGGADTEAFF.

The chain joins TRBV9 to TRBJ1-2, with 7 bases matching TRBD1. V was pared by 2 bases and J by 8 bases, with 6 bases of the junction left unmatched. Germline values: CDR1 SGDLS, CDR2 YYNGEE. The CDR3 extends over 13 amino acids. Written as DNA, the CDR3 is TGTGCCAGCAGCGTTAACAACAGGGGCGGCTACACCTTC. Residues: CASSVNNRGGYTF. The full variable domain, completed using reference TRBV9 and TRBJ1-2, is DSGVTQTPKHLITATGQRVTLRCSPRSGDLSVYWYQQSLDQGLQFLIQYYNGEERAKGNILERFSAQQFPDLHSELNLSSLELGDSALYFCASSVNNRGGYTFGSGTRLTVV.

J is TRBJ1-1 and V is TRBV30; TRBD1 matches 8 bases. J gave up 10 bases and V 2 bases, and 6 bases lay outside the gene matches. This CDR3 has 12 amino acids. The germline V gene has CDR1 GTSNPN and CDR2 SVGIG (reference sequence). CDR3 bases: TGTGCCTGGAGTAGGACAGGGCAAGGAGCTTTCTTT. Protein product: CAWSRTGQGAFF.